This T cell receptor (beta chain) was identified during a study of blood T cell repertoires in COVID-19. In the study overall: Collection of acute and convalescent COVID-19 samples took place in the United States, Italy and Spain. From T cells, B-cell-depleted T cells, or PBMCs came the material, which was cDNA or gDNA.

Per the original data handling: Estimation of nucleated cell counts relied on the amplification of reference gene primers. The repertoire was sequenced with immunoSEQ multiplex PCR; TCRdb's copy has only in-frame clones and lacks some. V and J calls plus clone size are reproduced from that table; the DNA served to infer D and trimming. The sample carries 80,000 to 100,000 clones, about nine tenths recorded once. CDR1 is SGDLS and CDR2 is YYNGEE in the germline V gene. Between the trimmed V and J ends, which lost 0 bases and 2 bases, there was a span of 12 bases. CDR3 length: 15 amino acids. The TCR originated in a woman in her forties or fifties with active or convalescent COVID-19. Sequencing was carried out using peripheral blood. The genes are TRBV9 and TRBJ2-7; D perhaps matches TRBD2 (6 bases). CDR3 DNA: TGTGCCAGCAGCGTAGGGGGGGTTTCCACCTACGAGCAGTACTTC. Encoded protein: CASSVGGVSTYEQYF.